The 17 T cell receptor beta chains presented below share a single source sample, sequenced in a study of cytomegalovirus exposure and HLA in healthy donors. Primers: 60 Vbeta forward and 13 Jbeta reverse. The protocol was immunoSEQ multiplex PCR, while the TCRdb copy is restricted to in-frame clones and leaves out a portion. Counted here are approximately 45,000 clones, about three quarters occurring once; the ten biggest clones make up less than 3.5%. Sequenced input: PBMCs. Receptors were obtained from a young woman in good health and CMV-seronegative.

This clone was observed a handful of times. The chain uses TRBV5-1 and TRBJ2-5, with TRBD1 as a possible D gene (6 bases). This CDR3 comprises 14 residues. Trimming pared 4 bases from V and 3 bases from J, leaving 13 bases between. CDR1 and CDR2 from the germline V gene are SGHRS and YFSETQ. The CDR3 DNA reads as TGCGCCAGCAGCGTAGGACAGCAAGAAGAGACCCAGTACTTC. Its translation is CASSVGQQEETQYF.

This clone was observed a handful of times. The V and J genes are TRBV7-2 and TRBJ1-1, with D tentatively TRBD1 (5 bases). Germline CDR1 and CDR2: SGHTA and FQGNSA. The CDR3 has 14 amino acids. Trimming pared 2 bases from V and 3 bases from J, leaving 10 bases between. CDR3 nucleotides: TGTGCCAGCAGCTTACCCGGGGGGGACACTGAAGCTTTCTTT. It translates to CASSLPGGDTEAFF. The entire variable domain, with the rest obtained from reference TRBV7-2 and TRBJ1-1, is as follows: GAGVSQSPSNKVTEKGKDVELRCDPISGHTALYWYRQSLGQGLEFLIYFQGNSAPDKSGLPSDRFSAERTGGSVSTLTIQRTQQEDSAVYLCASSLPGGDTEAFFGQGTRLTVV.

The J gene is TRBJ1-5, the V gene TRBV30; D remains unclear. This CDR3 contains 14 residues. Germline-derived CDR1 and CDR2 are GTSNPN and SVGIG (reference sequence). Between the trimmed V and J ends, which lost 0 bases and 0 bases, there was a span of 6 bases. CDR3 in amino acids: CAWSVPVSNQPQHF. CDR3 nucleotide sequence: TGTGCCTGGAGTGTTCCGGTTAGCAATCAGCCCCAGCATTTT.

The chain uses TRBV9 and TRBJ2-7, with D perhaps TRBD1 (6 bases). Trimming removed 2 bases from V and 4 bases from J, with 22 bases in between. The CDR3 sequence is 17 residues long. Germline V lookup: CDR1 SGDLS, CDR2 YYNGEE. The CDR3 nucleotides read TGTGCCAGCAGCGTCGATGCTGGGACACCTAAATCGTACGAGCAGTACTTC. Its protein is CASSVDAGTPKSYEQYF. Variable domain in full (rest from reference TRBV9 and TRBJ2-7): DSGVTQTPKHLITATGQRVTLRCSPRSGDLSVYWYQQSLDQGLQFLIQYYNGEERAKGNILERFSAQQFPDLHSELNLSSLELGDSALYFCASSVDAGTPKSYEQYFGPGTRLTVT.

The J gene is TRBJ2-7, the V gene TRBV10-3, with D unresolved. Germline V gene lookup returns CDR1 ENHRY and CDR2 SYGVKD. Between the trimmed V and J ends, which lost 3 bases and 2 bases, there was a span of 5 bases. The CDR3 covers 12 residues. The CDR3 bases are TGTGCCATCAGTGACAGGACCTACGAGCAGTACTTC. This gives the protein CAISDRTYEQYF.

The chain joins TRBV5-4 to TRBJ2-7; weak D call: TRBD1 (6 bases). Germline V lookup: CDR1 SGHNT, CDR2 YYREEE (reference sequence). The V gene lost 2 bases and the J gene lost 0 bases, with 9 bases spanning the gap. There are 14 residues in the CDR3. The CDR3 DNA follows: TGTGCCAGCAGCTTCGGACAGCGCTCCTACGAGCAGTACTTC. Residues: CASSFGQRSYEQYF.

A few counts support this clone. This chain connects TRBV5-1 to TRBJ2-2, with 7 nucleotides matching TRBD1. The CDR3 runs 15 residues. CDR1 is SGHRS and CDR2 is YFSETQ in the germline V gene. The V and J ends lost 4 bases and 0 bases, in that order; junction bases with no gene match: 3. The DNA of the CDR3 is TGCGCCAGCAGCCCCGGGACAGCGAACACCGGGGAGCTGTTTTTT. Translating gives CASSPGTANTGELFF.

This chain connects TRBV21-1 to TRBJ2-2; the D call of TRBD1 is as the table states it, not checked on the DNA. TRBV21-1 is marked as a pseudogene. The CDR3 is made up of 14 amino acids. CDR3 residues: CASVQVRNTGELFF. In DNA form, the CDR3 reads TGTGCCAGCGTCCAGGTCCGGAACACCGGGGAGCTGTTTTTT.

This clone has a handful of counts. CDR3 region: CASSYSILAGGNEQFF. DNA of the CDR3: TGTGCCAGCAGTTACTCGATACTAGCGGGAGGTAATGAGCAGTTCTTC. The chain combines TRBV6-5 with TRBJ2-1, with 12 bases that match TRBD2. CDR3 length: 16 amino acids. Germline lookup yields CDR1 MNHEY and CDR2 SVGAGI. With V trimmed by 0 bases and J by 7 bases, 4 bases remained unmatched.

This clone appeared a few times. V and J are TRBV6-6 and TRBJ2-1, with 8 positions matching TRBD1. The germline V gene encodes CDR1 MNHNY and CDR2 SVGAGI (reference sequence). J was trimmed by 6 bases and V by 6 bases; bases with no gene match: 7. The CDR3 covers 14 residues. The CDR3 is CASSQDRVSNEQFF. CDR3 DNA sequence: TGTGCCAGCAGCCAGGACAGGGTCTCCAATGAGCAGTTCTTC.

As DNA, the CDR3 is TGTGCCAGCAGCTCCCGGACAGGGGGCTTTAGTCAGCCCCAGCATTTT. Translating gives CASSSRTGGFSQPQHF. The V call is TRBV7-2, the J call TRBJ1-5, with 11 nucleotides matching TRBD1. The CDR3 has 16 amino acids. V was pared by 4 bases and J by 6 bases, with 8 bases of the junction left unmatched. Germline-derived CDR1 and CDR2 are SGHTA and FQGNSA.

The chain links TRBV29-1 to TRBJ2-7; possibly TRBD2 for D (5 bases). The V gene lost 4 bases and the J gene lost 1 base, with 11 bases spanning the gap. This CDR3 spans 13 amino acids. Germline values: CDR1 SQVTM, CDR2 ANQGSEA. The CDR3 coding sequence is TGCAGCGTTGTACCAGCGGAGTCCTACGAGCAGTACTTC. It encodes CSVVPAESYEQYF.

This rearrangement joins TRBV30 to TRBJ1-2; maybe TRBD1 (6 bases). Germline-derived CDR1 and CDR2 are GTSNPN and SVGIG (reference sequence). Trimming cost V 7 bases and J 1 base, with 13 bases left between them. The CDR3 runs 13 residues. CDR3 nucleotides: TGTGCCTTACAGACAGGAGATAACTATGGCTACACCTTC. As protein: CALQTGDNYGYTF. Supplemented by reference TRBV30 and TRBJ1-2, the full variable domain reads SQTIHQWPATLVQPVGSPLSLECTVEGTSNPNLYWYRQAAGRGLQLLFYSVGIGQISSEVPQNLSASRPQDRQFILSSKKLLLSDSGFYLCALQTGDNYGYTFGSGTRLTVV.

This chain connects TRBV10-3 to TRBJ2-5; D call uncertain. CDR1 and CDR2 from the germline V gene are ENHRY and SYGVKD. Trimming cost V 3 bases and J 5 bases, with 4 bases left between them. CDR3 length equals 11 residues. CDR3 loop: CAISDGETQYF. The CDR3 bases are TGTGCCATCAGTGACGGGGAGACCCAGTACTTC.

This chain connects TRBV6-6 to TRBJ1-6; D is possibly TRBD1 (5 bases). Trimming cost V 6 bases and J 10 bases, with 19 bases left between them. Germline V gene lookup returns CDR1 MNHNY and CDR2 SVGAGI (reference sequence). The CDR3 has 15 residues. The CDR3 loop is CASRGGSSRGSPLHF. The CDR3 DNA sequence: TGTGCCAGCAGGGGTGGCTCGTCTCGGGGGTCACCCCTCCACTTT.

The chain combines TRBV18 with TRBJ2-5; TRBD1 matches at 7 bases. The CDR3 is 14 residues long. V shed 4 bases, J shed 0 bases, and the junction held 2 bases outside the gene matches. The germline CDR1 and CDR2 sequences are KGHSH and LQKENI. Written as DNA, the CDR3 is TGTGCCAGCTCACTCGGGACAGACCAAGAGACCCAGTACTTC. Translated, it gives CASSLGTDQETQYF. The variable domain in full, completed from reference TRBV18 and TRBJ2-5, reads NAGVMQNPRHLVRRRGQEARLRCSPMKGHSHVYWYRQLPEEGLKFMVYLQKENIIDESGMPKERFSAEFPKEGPSILRIQQVVRGDSAAYFCASSLGTDQETQYFGPGTRLLVL.

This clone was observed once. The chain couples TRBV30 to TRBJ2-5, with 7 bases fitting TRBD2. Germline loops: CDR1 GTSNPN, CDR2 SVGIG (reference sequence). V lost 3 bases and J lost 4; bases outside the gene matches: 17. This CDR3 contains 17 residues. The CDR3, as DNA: TGTGCCTGGAGCGCAGGGTCCGGGACTATCAGGATAGAGACCCAGTACTTC. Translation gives CAWSAGSGTIRIETQYF.